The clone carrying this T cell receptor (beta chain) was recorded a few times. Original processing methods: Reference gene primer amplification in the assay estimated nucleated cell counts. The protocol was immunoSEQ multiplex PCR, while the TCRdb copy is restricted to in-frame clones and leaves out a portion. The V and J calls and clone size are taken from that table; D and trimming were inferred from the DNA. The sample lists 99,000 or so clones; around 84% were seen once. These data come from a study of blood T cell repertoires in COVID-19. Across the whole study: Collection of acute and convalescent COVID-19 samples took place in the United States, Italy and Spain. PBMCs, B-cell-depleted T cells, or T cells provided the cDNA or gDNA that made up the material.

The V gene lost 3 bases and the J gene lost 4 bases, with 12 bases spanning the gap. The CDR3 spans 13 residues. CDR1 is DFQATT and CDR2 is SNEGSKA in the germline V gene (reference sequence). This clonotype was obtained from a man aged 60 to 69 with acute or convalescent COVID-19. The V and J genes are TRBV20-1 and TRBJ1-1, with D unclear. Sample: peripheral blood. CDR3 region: CSASPGMGTEAFF. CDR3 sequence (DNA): TGCAGTGCTAGTCCGGGGATGGGCACTGAAGCTTTCTTT.